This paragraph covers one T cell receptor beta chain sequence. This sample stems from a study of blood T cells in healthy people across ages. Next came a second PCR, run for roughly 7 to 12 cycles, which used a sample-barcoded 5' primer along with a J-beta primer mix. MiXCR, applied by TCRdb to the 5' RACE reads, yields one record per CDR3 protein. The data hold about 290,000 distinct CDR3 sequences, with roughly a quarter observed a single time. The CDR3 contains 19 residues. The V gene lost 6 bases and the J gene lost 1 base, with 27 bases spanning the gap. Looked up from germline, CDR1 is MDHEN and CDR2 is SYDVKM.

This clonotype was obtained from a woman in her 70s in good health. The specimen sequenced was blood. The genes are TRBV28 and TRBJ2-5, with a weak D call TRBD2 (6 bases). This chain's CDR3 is CASRPSGTPQILSQETQYF. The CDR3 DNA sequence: TGTGCCAGCAGGCCATCCGGGACTCCGCAAATACTCTCCCAAGAGACCCAGTACTTC.